The 24 T cell receptor beta chains in this list originate from one sample, sequenced in a study of cytomegalovirus exposure and HLA in healthy donors. PCR employed 60 Vbeta and 13 Jbeta primers. Data came from immunoSEQ multiplex PCR; TCRdb stores just in-frame clones and leaves some out. The table has 150,000 to 200,000 clones, 77% seen once. The sample was PBMCs. These receptors originate from a man between 18 and 35 years old in good health and CMV-seronegative.

The rearrangement uses TRBV15 and TRBJ1-6; D possibly corresponds to TRBD1 (5 bases). The CDR3 spans 14 residues. The germline CDR1 and CDR2 sequences are LNHNV and YYDKDF (reference sequence). V was pared by 3 bases and J by 4 bases, with 7 bases between. The CDR3 region is CATSRGGYNSPLHF. The DNA for the CDR3 is TGTGCCACCAGCAGGGGGGGATATAATTCACCCCTCCACTTT.

This chain uses TRBV7-9 with TRBJ1-2, with TRBD1 matching over 9 bases. J lost 5 bases, V lost 6 bases, and 7 bases had no gene match. Germline V gene data show CDR1 as SEHNR and CDR2 as FQNEAQ (reference sequence). This CDR3 is built from 14 residues. The CDR3 sequence: CASRTSQGAYGYTF. The DNA for the CDR3 is TGTGCCAGCAGGACTTCACAGGGGGCATATGGCTACACCTTC.

This chain links TRBV9 with TRBJ1-1; TRBD1 agrees at 12 bases. The CDR3 runs to 14 residues. Germline assignment: CDR1 SGDLS and CDR2 YYNGEE. V lost 0 bases to trimming and J lost 8 bases; unmatched junction nucleotides: 2. CDR3 nucleotide sequence: TGTGCCAGCAGCGTAGGGGGGACAGGGGGCGAAGCTTTCTTT. It is translated as CASSVGGTGGEAFF.

The chain uses TRBV5-8 and TRBJ1-6, with TRBD1 identical over 8 bases. With V trimmed by 6 bases and J by 6 bases, 14 bases remained unmatched. The CDR3 loop spans 17 amino acids. Germline-derived CDR1 and CDR2 are SGHTS and YDEGEE. CDR3 loop: CASTLPVGRGRNSPLHF. The CDR3 bases are TGTGCCAGCACCCTCCCGGTAGGCAGGGGGCGTAATTCACCCCTCCACTTT.

The genes are TRBV27 and TRBJ2-7; D may be TRBD1 (6 bases). Germline CDR1 is MNHEY and CDR2 is SMNVEV (reference sequence). V lost 2 bases, J lost 1 base, and 15 bases lay in between. There are 16 residues in the CDR3. CDR3 nucleotide sequence: TGTGCCAGCAGTTTAGATTACAGGGCGGCGTCCTACGAGCAGTACTTC. It codes for CASSLDYRAASYEQYF.

The rearrangement links TRBV5-6 to TRBJ1-1, with 8 positions matching TRBD1. CDR3 length: 15 residues. V shed 2 bases and J 1 base; nucleotides not matched to a gene: 4. Germline V gene sequence: CDR1 SGHDT, CDR2 YYEEEE. CDR3 nucleotides: TGTGCCAGCAGCTTTTTAGGGACAGGGAACACTGAAGCTTTCTTT. Its translation is CASSFLGTGNTEAFF.

This sequence joins TRBV4-3 and TRBJ2-7; D is perhaps TRBD1 (5 bases). CDR3 length: 16 residues. V shed 1 base and J shed 5 bases, with 18 bases lying between them. Germline V gene data show CDR1 as LGHNA and CDR2 as YSLEER. CDR3 in DNA: TGCGCCAGCAGCCAAGTGTTAATAGGCAGGGAACACGAGCAGTACTTC. It is translated as CASSQVLIGREHEQYF.

Here the CDR3 reads CASSEGRGLSVYNEQFF. The CDR3 nucleotides are TGTGCCAGCAGTGAGGGCAGGGGCCTTTCGGTCTACAATGAGCAGTTCTTC. V gene TRBV2 combines with J gene TRBJ2-1; perhaps TRBD1 as D (6 bases). Germline CDR1 SNHLY, CDR2 FYNNEI. V dropped 3 bases and J dropped 3 bases, with 18 bases sitting between them. The CDR3 has 17 amino acids.

CDR3 loop: CASRGRQGSEYGYTF. The DNA for the CDR3 is TGTGCCAGCAGGGGTCGACAGGGATCGGAGTATGGCTACACCTTC. The J gene is TRBJ1-2, the V gene TRBV6-5, with TRBD1 identical over 7 bases. Trimming removed 6 bases from V and 5 bases from J; junction bases left unmatched: 12. The germline V gene has CDR1 MNHEY and CDR2 SVGAGI. The CDR3 runs 15 residues.

The chain has TRBV28 and TRBJ1-2; 10 positions agree with TRBD1. V lost 5 bases, J lost 4 bases, and 13 bases stayed unmatched. The CDR3 is made up of 17 amino acids. Germline V gene sequence: CDR1 MDHEN, CDR2 SYDVKM. The CDR3 region has the DNA TGTGCCAGCAGTACTCCGGGACAGGGGTCTGGGGGCTATGGCTACACCTTC. Residues: CASSTPGQGSGGYGYTF.

The chain joins TRBV30 to TRBJ1-2, with TRBD1 matching 7 bases. The CDR3 sequence is 16 residues long. CDR1 and CDR2 (germline): GTSNPN, SVGIG (reference sequence). V lost 3 bases, J lost 7 bases, and 17 bases stayed unmatched. The CDR3 sequence: CAWRVTQGEGVRGYTF. In DNA, the CDR3 is TGTGCCTGGAGGGTTACTCAGGGGGAAGGGGTTCGTGGCTACACCTTC.

This chain links TRBV4-2 with TRBJ2-5; perhaps TRBD2 as D (5 bases). Trimming took off 1 base at V and 7 bases at J, with 16 bases between the two ends. CDR3 length equals 15 residues. Looked up from germline, CDR1 is LGHNA and CDR2 is YNFKEQ. The CDR3 is CASSQVAGLMGTQYF. Written as DNA, the CDR3 is TGTGCCAGCAGCCAAGTTGCGGGTCTTATGGGGACCCAGTACTTC.

In this sample, this clone turned up once. J is TRBJ1-6 and V is TRBV7-3; TRBD1 agrees at 7 bases. Trimming took 5 bases from V and 7 from J; bases not matched to a gene: 14. Germline V gene data show CDR1 as SGHTA and CDR2 as FQGTGA. CDR3 length: 17 amino acids. DNA for the CDR3: TGTGCCAGCAGCCGAATGGGACAGCTTTTCAAAAATTCACCCCTCCACTTT. Protein: CASSRMGQLFKNSPLHF.

The chain employs TRBV7-8 and TRBJ2-1; 7 bases are a match to TRBD2. The length of the CDR3 is 15 residues. Trimming at V came to 2 bases and at J to 7 bases, leaving 8 bases not matched to a gene. Germline loops: CDR1 SGHVS, CDR2 FQNEAQ. The CDR3 spells CASSLLARESNEQFF. CDR3 DNA: TGTGCCAGCAGCTTACTAGCGCGGGAGTCGAATGAGCAGTTCTTC. The full variable domain, in which reference TRBV7-8 and TRBJ2-1 provide the parts outside the CDR3, is GAGVSQSPRYKVAKRGQDVALRCDPISGHVSLFWYQQALGQGPEFLTYFQNEAQLDKSGLPSDRFFAERPEGSVSTLKIQRTQQEDSAVYLCASSLLARESNEQFFGPGTRLTVL.

The chain links TRBV6-6 to TRBJ1-3; D unclear. Germline CDR1 MNHNY, CDR2 SVGAGI (reference sequence). The V end lost 10 bases, the J end lost 0 bases, and 10 bases lay between the germline ends. This CDR3 spans 13 amino acids. In nucleotides, the CDR3 is TGTGCCACCCTAAAAAGCTCTGGAAACACCATATATTTT. Its translation is CATLKSSGNTIYF.

This clone was recorded only once. The rearrangement uses TRBV30 and TRBJ1-6; TRBD1 is a possible D gene (5 bases). Germline values: CDR1 GTSNPN, CDR2 SVGIG (reference sequence). The CDR3 loop spans 16 amino acids. Trimming shortened V by 4 bases and J by 6 bases, and 19 bases separated the two germline ends. The DNA for the CDR3 is TGTGCCTGGAAATCCGAGAGACAGCCACCTAATTCACCCCTCCACTTT. Its protein is CAWKSERQPPNSPLHF.

The gene calls are TRBV9 and TRBJ2-5; D unresolved. The J call may be mistaken, given a closer DNA end match to TRBJ2-7. The CDR3 is made up of 10 amino acids. Germline CDR1 SGDLS, CDR2 YYNGEE. Written as DNA, the CDR3 is TGTGCCAGCAGCGTCTACGAGCAGTACTTC. It translates to CASSVYEQYF.

This chain links TRBV7-8 with TRBJ2-2; 9 bases line up with TRBD1. Germline CDR1 reads SGHVS; CDR2 reads FQNEAQ. The CDR3 runs to 15 residues. The J segment lost 5 bases and the V segment lost 6 bases, leaving 7 bases of the junction unmatched. The CDR3 loop is CASSNRDRVTGELFF. The CDR3 nucleotides are TGTGCCAGCAGTAACCGGGACAGGGTGACCGGGGAGCTGTTTTTT.

This clone was counted a single time. The rearrangement joins TRBV6-6 to TRBJ2-7; 14 nucleotides line up with TRBD2. Germline CDR1 and CDR2: MNHNY and SVGAGI (reference sequence). Trimming at V came to 6 bases and at J to 5 bases, leaving 9 bases not matched to a gene. CDR3 size: 16 residues. The CDR3 nucleotides are TGTGCCAGCAGGGGAGGAGGGACTAGCGGGAGTAACGAGCAGTACTTC. This encodes CASRGGGTSGSNEQYF.

This clone came up once. V is TRBV4-3 and J is TRBJ2-2; D may be TRBD2 (5 bases). Trimming took 4 bases from V and 6 from J, leaving 24 bases between them. The CDR3 runs 18 residues. In germline, CDR1 is LGHNA, CDR2 YSLEER. The CDR3 is CASSPGPYEGVSPGELFF. DNA for the CDR3: TGCGCCAGCAGCCCAGGCCCCTATGAGGGAGTCAGTCCCGGGGAGCTGTTTTTT.

The chain couples TRBV5-5 to TRBJ2-3; D perhaps matches TRBD2 (6 bases). The V end was cut by 2 bases, the J end by 9 bases, with 28 bases between. The CDR3 spans 18 residues. From germline, CDR1 is SGHKS and CDR2 YYEKEE (reference sequence). CDR3 amino acids: CASSLALAGFLGDATQYF. CDR3 DNA: TGTGCCAGCAGCTTAGCTTTGGCGGGATTTCTCGGGGACGCCACGCAGTATTTT. The full variable domain, its missing parts supplied by reference TRBV5-5 and TRBJ2-3, is DAGVTQSPTHLIKTRGQQVTLRCSPISGHKSVSWYQQVLGQGPQFIFQYYEKEERGRGNFPDRFSARQFPNYSSELNVNALLLGDSALYLCASSLALAGFLGDATQYFGPGTRLTVL.

The CDR3 sequence is CASSLDLRGYGYTF. DNA of the CDR3: TGCGCCAGCAGCCTGGATCTTCGCGGCTATGGCTACACCTTC. The chain employs TRBV5-1 and TRBJ1-2; no reliable D call. V was clipped by 4 bases and J by 4 bases, with 14 bases between them. The germline gives CDR1 SGHRS, CDR2 YFSETQ. The CDR3 spans 14 residues.

This clone was detected once. This rearrangement joins TRBV15 to TRBJ1-1, with D possibly TRBD1 on 6 matching bases. CDR1 is LNHNV and CDR2 is YYDKDF in the germline V gene (reference sequence). Trimming took off 5 bases at V and 13 bases at J, with 20 bases between the two ends. The CDR3 consists of 13 residues. CDR3 DNA: TGTGCCACCAGCGGGGAGCAGGGGCGTGAATGTTTCTTT. This translates into CATSGEQGRECFF.

For the CDR3, the DNA is TGTGCCAGCCGTGTTAATTCAGGATCAACTGAAGCTTTCTTT. It translates to CASRVNSGSTEAFF. This sequence joins TRBV6-6 and TRBJ1-1; D gene unclear. Germline CDR1 MNHNY, CDR2 SVGAGI (reference sequence). The CDR3 loop spans 14 amino acids. Trimming removed 8 bases at V and 5 bases at J, with 18 bases between.